Here is one T cell receptor (beta chain) with its context. The V gene's germline CDR1 is SEHNR and CDR2 FQNEAQ (reference sequence). V lost 5 bases and J 0 bases, leaving 14 bases between the germline ends. The CDR3 loop spans 16 amino acids. Stated time point: newly diagnosed GD, antithyroid drugs for less than 3 months. After RNA was extracted from PBMCs, the TCR library was made from it. The data belong to a study of regulatory T cells in long-lasting Graves disease. CDR3 regions were amplified by Arm-PCR using iRepertoire HTBI primers to build TCR beta libraries. TCRdb redid the calling of the multiplex PCR reads with MiXCR, one entry per CDR3 protein. The sample carries approximately 560,000 distinct CDR3 sequences, 15% to 20% recorded once. This same sample was also part of a study on T cells in Graves' hyperthyroidism and ophthalmopathy.

This TCR was recovered from a man aged 18 to 30 with Graves disease. The chain combines TRBV7-9 with TRBJ1-3; D gene ambiguous. Sequenced here: peripheral blood mononuclear cells (PBMCs), sampled at new diagnosis, from a patient treated with antithyroid drugs. The CDR3 here is CASSLSQFLSGNTIYF. Here the CDR3 DNA reads TGTGCCAGCAGCCTGTCCCAGTTTCTCTCTGGAAACACCATATATTTT. Filled out from reference TRBV7-9 and TRBJ1-3, the complete variable domain reads DTGVSQNPRHKITKRGQNVTFRCDPISEHNRLYWYRQTLGQGPEFLTYFQNEAQLEKSRLLSDRFSAERPKGSFSTLEIQRTEQGDSAMYLCASSLSQFLSGNTIYFGEGSWLTVV.